The present TCR beta chain was sequenced within a study of blood T cell repertoires in COVID-19. Study context: The study drew acute and convalescent COVID-19 samples from the United States, Italy and Spain. Sources were T cells, B-cell-depleted T cells, or PBMCs; the material itself was cDNA or gDNA.

This CDR3 has 14 amino acids. From germline, CDR1 is ENHRY and CDR2 SYGVKD. Trimming took off 6 bases at V and 5 bases at J, with 16 bases between the two ends. As processed by the authors: Reference gene primer amplification in the assay estimated nucleated cell counts. Clones were sequenced by immunoSEQ multiplex PCR, and TCRdb holds only the in-frame ones, with some missing. That table is the source of V, J and clone size, and D and trimming were worked out from the DNA. The sample gives 200,000 to 250,000 clones, over 75% of which show up once; around 2% is in the top ten. Specimen: peripheral blood. The TCR comes from a young man who had recovered from COVID-19. This sequence joins TRBV10-3 and TRBJ1-1, with D possibly matching TRBD1 (6 bases). This CDR3 is CAIRPLQGRTEAFF. The CDR3 DNA reads as TGTGCCATCAGGCCGCTACAGGGTCGGACTGAAGCTTTCTTT.